This is a list of T cell receptor beta chains from one sample in a study of T cell responses to AZD1222 COVID-19 vaccine. Only in-frame clones appear in the TCRdb table, and some are missing; sequencing was by immunoSEQ multiplex PCR. Among roughly 70,000 clones listed, more than 75% were seen once. The sequencing used peripheral blood, collected on day 0 of AZD1222 vaccination. Every receptor here comes from an adult in good health. CDR3s include the opening cysteine and the closing phenylalanine or tryptophan. Fields, in order: V gene, J gene, CDR3 length, D gene, clone size, CDR3 protein, CDR3 DNA. The D gene is left open where the match is weak. The size entry is marked missing in some rows and otherwise reads once, few, many or a size class.

>TRBV6-2/TRBV6-3|TRBJ2-7|15|.|.
CASSYSRGPSYEQYF
TGTGCCAGCAGTTACAGCCGGGGGCCCTCCTACGAGCAGTACTTC
>TRBV6-2/TRBV6-3|TRBJ1-1|15|TRBD1|.
CASSWDSVMNTEAFF
TGTGCCAGCAGTTGGGACAGCGTCATGAACACTGAAGCTTTCTTT
>TRBV27|TRBJ1-1|14|.|.
CASSSRAMNTEAFF
TGTGCCAGCAGCTCCAGGGCGATGAACACTGAAGCTTTCTTT
>TRBV6-5|TRBJ1-1|14|TRBD1|.
CASRVDRANTEAFF
TGTGCCAGCAGGGTGGACAGGGCAAACACTGAAGCTTTCTTT
>TRBV3-1/TRBV3-2|TRBJ1-2|13|.|.
CASSQVAAYGYTF
TGTGCCAGCAGCCAAGTGGCAGCGTATGGCTACACCTTC
>TRBV7-2|TRBJ1-4|15|.|once
CASRRDGAQNEKLFF
TGTGCCAGCAGACGTGACGGGGCGCAAAATGAAAAACTGTTTTTT
>TRBV5-4|TRBJ1-2|11|.|.
CASSSSYGYTF
TGTGCCAGCAGCTCTTCTTATGGCTACACCTTC
>TRBV9|TRBJ2-5|17|.|.
CASSVGDGGPDQETQYF
TGTGCCAGCAGCGTAGGGGATGGGGGCCCGGACCAAGAGACCCAGTACTTC
>TRBV27|TRBJ1-5|19|TRBD1|.
CASSSRDRGPDDSNQPQHF
TGTGCCAGCAGTTCTCGGGACAGGGGGCCCGATGATAGCAATCAGCCCCAGCATTTT
>TRBV5-8|TRBJ1-2|13|.|.
CASSLVGNHGYTF
TGTGCCAGCAGCTTGGTGGGGAACCATGGCTACACCTTC
>TRBV28|TRBJ1-3|15|.|.
CASSLARLSGNTIYF
TGTGCCAGCAGTTTGGCCAGGCTCTCTGGAAACACCATATATTTT